This T cell receptor beta chain was recorded in a study of blood T cell repertoires in COVID-19. Study information: In each case, the material was cDNA or gDNA derived from T cells, B-cell-depleted T cells, or PBMCs.

Individuals drawn from under 30 US areas were roughly 18 to 89 years old. Each participant's cohort was designated according to participant-reported clinical history. This clone was counted only a few times. The CDR3 runs 14 residues. Looked up from germline, CDR1 is SGHRS and CDR2 is YFSETQ. J lost 7 bases, V lost 0 bases, and 6 bases had no gene match. In the source study's methods: Estimated nucleated cell counts came from reference gene primer amplification. Data came from immunoSEQ multiplex PCR; TCRdb stores just in-frame clones and leaves some out. Clone size and the V and J calls come from that table; the DNA yielded D and trimming. The repertoire includes approximately 450,000 clones, over 75% of them detected once, and 0.95% to 1.3% sits in the top ten.

Sequencing input: PBMCs or T cells enriched from blood (not recorded which). This clonotype originated in a man aged 30 to 45 who had recovered from COVID-19. The chain uses TRBV5-1 and TRBJ1-1, with TRBD1 identical over 7 bases. The CDR3 loop is CASSLAQQGGEAFF. The CDR3 region has the DNA TGCGCCAGCAGCTTGGCCCAGCAGGGGGGTGAAGCTTTCTTT.